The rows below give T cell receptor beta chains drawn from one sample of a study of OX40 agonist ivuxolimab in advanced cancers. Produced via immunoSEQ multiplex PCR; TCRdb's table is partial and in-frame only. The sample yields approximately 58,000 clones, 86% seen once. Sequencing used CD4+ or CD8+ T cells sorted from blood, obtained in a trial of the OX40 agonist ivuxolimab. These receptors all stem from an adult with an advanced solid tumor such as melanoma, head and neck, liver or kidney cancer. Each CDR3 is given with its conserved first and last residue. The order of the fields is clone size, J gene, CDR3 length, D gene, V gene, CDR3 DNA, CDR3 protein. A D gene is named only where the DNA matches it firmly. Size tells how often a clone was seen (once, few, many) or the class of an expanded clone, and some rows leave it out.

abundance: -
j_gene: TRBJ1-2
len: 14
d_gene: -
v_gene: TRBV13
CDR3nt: TGTGCCAGCAGCACCCCTCGAGAGCCGCGGGGCTACACCTTC
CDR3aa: CASSTPREPRGYTF

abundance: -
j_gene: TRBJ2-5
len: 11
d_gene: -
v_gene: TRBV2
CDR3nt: TGTGCCAGCAGGGCAGAAGAGACCCAGTACTTC
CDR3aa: CASRAEETQYF

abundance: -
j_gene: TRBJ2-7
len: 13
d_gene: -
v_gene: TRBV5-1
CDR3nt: TGCGCCAGTTCCCGTTTGAGCTCCTACGAGCAGTACTTC
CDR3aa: CASSRLSSYEQYF

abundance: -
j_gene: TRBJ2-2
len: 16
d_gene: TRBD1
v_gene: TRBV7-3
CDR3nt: TGTGCCAGCAGCCCTCCGGGACAGGGGAGAACCGGGGAGCTGTTTTTT
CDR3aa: CASSPPGQGRTGELFF

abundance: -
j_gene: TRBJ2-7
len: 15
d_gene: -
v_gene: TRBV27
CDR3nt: TGTGCCAGCATGGTTGGGGGGTCAGCTACCTACGAGCAGTACTTC
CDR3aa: CASMVGGSATYEQYF

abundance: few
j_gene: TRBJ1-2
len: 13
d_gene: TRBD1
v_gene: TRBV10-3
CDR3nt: TGTGCCATCAGCGTCCGACAGGGAGGTGGCTACACCTTC
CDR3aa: CAISVRQGGGYTF

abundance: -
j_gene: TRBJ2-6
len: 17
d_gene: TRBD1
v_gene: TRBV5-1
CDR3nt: TGCGCCAGCACCCTGGACAGGGGAGTAGGTGGGGCCAACGTCCTGACTTTC
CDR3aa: CASTLDRGVGGANVLTF

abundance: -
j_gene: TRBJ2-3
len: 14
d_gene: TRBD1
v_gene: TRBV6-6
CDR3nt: TGTGCCAGCATTTACAGGGGGCGTGAGGATACGCAGTATTTT
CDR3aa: CASIYRGREDTQYF

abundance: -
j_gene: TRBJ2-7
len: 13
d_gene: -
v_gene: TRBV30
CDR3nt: TGTGCCTGGAGTAGGCAGGATTCCTACGAGCAGTACTTC
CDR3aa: CAWSRQDSYEQYF

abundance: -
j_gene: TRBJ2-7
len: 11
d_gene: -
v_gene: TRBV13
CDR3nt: TGTGCCAGCAGCCGTCGCGGTGAGCAGTACTTC
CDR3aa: CASSRRGEQYF

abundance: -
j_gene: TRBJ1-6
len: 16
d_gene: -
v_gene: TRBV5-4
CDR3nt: TGTGCCAGCAGCCCGGATCCAAGGAGGGATTATTCACCCCTCCACTTT
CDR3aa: CASSPDPRRDYSPLHF

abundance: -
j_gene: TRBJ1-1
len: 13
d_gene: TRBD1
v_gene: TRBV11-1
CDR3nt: TGTGCCAGCAGCAGACCAGGGGGTACTGAAGCTTTCTTT
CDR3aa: CASSRPGGTEAFF

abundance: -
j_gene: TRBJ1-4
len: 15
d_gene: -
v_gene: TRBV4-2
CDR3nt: TGTGCCAGCAGCCAATCCCCGGCCCAACAAGAAAAACTGTTTTTT
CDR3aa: CASSQSPAQQEKLFF

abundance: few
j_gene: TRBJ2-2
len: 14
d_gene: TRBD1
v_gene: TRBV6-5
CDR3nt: TGTGCCAGCAAACCGGGACAGGCTACCGGGGAGCTGTTTTTT
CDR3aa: CASKPGQATGELFF

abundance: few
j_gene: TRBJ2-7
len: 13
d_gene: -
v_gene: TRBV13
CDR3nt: TGTGCCAGCAGCCCGACAGGCCTGGGGGAGCAGTACTTC
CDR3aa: CASSPTGLGEQYF

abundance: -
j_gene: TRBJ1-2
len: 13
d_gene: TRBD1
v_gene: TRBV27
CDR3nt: TGTGCCAGCAGTTCCCACAGGGGGGGTGGCTACACCTTC
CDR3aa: CASSSHRGGGYTF

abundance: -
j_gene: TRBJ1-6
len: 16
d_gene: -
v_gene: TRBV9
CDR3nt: TGTGCCAGCAGCGTAGGTCGGGGGGCGGTGGATTCACCCCTCCACTTT
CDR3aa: CASSVGRGAVDSPLHF

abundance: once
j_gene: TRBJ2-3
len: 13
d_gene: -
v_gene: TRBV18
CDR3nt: TGTGCCAGCTCACCCGGATCCACAGATACGCAGTATTTT
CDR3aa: CASSPGSTDTQYF

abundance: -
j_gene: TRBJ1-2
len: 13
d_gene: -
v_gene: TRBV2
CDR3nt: TGTGCCAGCAGTGTTTCGGGGGACTATGGCTACACCTTC
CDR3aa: CASSVSGDYGYTF

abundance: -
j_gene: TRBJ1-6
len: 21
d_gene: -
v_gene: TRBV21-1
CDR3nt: TGTGCCAGCAGCGACTCTCTTCGGGGGTTCGGAATCCTCTCCTATAATTCACCCCTCCACTTT
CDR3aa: CASSDSLRGFGILSYNSPLHF

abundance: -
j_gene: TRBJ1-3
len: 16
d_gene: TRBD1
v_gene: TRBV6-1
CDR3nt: TGTGCCAGCAGTGACGCCGGACAGGGCTTTGGAAACACCATATATTTT
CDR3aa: CASSDAGQGFGNTIYF

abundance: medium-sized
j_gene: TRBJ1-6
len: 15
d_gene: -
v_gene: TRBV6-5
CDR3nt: TGTGCCAGCAGTTACATCGGAGGTGCGGGTTCACCCCTCCACTTT
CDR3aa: CASSYIGGAGSPLHF

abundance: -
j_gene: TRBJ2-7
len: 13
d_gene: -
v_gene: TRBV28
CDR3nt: TGTGCCAGCAGTTTATGGAGTGGGAACGAGCAGTACTTC
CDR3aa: CASSLWSGNEQYF

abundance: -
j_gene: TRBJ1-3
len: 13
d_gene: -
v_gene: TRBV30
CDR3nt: TGTGCCTGGAGTGACACGAGTGGAAACACCATATATTTT
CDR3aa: CAWSDTSGNTIYF

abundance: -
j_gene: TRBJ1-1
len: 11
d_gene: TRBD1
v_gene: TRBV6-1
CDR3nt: TGTGCCAGCAGGCACAGGGGTGAAGCTTTCTTT
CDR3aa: CASRHRGEAFF

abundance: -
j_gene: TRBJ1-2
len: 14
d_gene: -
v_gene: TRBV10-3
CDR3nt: TGTGCCATCAGTGCCGGGCAGGAGCAAAGAGGCTACACCTTC
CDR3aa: CAISAGQEQRGYTF

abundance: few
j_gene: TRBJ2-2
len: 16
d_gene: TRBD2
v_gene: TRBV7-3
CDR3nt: TGTGCCAGCAGCTTAATAGCGGGGGACGACACCGGGGAGCTGTTTTTT
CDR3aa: CASSLIAGDDTGELFF

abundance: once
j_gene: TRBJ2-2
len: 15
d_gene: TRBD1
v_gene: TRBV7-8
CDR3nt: TGTGCCAGCAGCTCACAGGGGAGAGGTGGCGGGGAGCTGTTTTTT
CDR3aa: CASSSQGRGGGELFF

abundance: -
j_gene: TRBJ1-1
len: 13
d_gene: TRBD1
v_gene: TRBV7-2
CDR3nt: TGTGCCAGCAGCTCGGGACAGCGCACTGAAGCTTTCTTT
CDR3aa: CASSSGQRTEAFF

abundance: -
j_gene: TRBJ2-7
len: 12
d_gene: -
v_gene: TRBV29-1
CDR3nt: TGCAGCGTTGGAACAGCCTCCTACGAGCAGTACTTC
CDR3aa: CSVGTASYEQYF

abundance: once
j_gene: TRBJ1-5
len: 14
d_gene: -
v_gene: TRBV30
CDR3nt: TGTGCCTGGAGTGGGACCGGGGAGCATCAGCCCCAGCATTTT
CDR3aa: CAWSGTGEHQPQHF

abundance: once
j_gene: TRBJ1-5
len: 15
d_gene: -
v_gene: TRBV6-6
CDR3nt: TGTGCCAGCAGTTTCCCTGACAGAATCAATCAGCCCCAGCATTTT
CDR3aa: CASSFPDRINQPQHF

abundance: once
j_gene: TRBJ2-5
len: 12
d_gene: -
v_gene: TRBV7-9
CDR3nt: TGTGCCAGCAGCTTAGCGGGGGAGACCCAGTACTTC
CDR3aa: CASSLAGETQYF

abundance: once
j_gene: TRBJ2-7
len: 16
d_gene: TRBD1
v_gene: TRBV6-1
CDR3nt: TGTGCCAGCAGTGAACCGGGACAGAGATATACCTACGAGCAGTACTTC
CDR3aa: CASSEPGQRYTYEQYF

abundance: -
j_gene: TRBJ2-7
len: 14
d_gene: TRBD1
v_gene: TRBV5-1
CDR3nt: TGCGCCAGCAGCTTGGGGACAGGGGGCGGCGAGCAGTACTTC
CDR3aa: CASSLGTGGGEQYF

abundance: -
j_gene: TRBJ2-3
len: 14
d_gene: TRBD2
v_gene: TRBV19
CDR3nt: TGTGCCAGTAGTATTCAGCGGGGAGACAATACGCAGTATTTT
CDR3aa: CASSIQRGDNTQYF

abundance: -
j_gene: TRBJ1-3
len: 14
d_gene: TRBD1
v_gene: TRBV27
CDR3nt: TGTGCCAGTTGGGACAGGAGCTCTGGAAACACCATATATTTT
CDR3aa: CASWDRSSGNTIYF

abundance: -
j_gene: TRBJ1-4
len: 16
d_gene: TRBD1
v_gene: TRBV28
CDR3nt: TGTGCCAGCAGCCGGCCGGGACAGGGACTTAATGAAAAACTGTTTTTT
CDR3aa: CASSRPGQGLNEKLFF

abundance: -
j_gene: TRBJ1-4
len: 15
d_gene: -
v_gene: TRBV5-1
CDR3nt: TGCGCCAGCACCATGTTACAGGGTGCTAATGAAAAACTGTTTTTT
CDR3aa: CASTMLQGANEKLFF

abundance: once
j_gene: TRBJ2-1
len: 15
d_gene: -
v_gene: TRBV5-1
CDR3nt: TGCGCCAGCAGCTGGGGGGTGACAGGGTACAATGAGCAGTTCTTC
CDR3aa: CASSWGVTGYNEQFF

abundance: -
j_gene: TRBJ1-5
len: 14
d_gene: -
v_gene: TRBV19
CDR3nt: TGTGCCAGTAGTATAGATCTTCAGAATCAGCCCCAGCATTTT
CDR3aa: CASSIDLQNQPQHF

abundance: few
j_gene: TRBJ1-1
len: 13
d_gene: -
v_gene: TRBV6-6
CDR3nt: TGTGCCAGCAGTTACTCCAGGGGAACTGAAGCTTTCTTT
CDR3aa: CASSYSRGTEAFF

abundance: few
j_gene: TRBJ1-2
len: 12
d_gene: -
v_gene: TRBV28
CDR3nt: TGTGCCAGCAGTACACCTAACTATGGCTACACCTTC
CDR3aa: CASSTPNYGYTF

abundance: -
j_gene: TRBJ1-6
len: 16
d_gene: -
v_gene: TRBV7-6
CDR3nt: TGTGCCAGCAGCTTAGGTAGTAGGCCGGACAGAAACCCCCTCCACTTT
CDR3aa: CASSLGSRPDRNPLHF

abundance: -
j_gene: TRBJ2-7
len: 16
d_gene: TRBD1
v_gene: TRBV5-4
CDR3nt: TGTGCCAGCAGCCTACCCGGGACAGGGAAGCACCACGAGCAGTACTTC
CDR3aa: CASSLPGTGKHHEQYF

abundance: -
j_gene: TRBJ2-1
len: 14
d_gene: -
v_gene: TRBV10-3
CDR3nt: TGTGCCATCAGTCAGGGTGAAGCCTACAATGAGCAGTTCTTC
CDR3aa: CAISQGEAYNEQFF

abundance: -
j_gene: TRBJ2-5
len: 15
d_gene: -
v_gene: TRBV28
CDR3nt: TGTGCCAGCAGTTCAGGAGGGGGCGCGAGGGAGACCCAGTACTTC
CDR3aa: CASSSGGGARETQYF

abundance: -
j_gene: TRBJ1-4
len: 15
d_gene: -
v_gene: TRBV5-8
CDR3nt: TGTGCCAGCAGCCACACCCTCAGGGCGGAGGAAAAACTGTTTTTT
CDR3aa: CASSHTLRAEEKLFF

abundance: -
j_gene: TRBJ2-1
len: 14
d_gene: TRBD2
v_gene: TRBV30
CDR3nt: TGTGCCTGGAGTGGGCGGGGGTCGTGGGATGAGCAGTTCTTC
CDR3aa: CAWSGRGSWDEQFF

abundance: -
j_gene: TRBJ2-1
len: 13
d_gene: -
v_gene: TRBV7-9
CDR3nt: TGTGCCAGCAGCGCCGGGGGCGGGAATGAGCAGTTCTTC
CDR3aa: CASSAGGGNEQFF

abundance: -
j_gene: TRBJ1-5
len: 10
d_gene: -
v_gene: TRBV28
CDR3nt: TGTGCCAGCAGCCGAGGAACCCAGCATTTT
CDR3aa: CASSRGTQHF

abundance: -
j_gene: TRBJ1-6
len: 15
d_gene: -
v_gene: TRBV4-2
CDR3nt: TGTGCCAGCAGCCAAGAAGGGCACGATAATTCACCCCTCCACTTT
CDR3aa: CASSQEGHDNSPLHF

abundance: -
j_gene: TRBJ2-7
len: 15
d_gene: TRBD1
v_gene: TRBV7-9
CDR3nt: TGTGCCAGCAATCGGGGACAGGACCTAAGCTACGAGCAGTACTTC
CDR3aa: CASNRGQDLSYEQYF

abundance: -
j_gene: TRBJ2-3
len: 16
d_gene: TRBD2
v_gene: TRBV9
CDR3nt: TGTGCCAGCAGCGTGGGGACTAGCGGGGGGGAAGATACGCAGTATTTT
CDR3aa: CASSVGTSGGEDTQYF